The present TCR beta chain was sequenced within a study of shared clonotypes between healthy human individuals. CDR1 is SNHLY, CDR2 FYNNEI, per germline. V lost 2 bases to trimming and J lost 6 bases, with 10 bases between them. The CDR3 loop spans 13 amino acids. Turning to this clone: Antigen unknown.

Study findings and constraints: Limited genetic and exposure-history diversity came from having few donors. Among non-shared clonotypes, generation probabilities were lower than among those shared by all four donors.

Here immunoSEQ multiplex PCR was the method, and the copy in TCRdb shows in-frame clones only, minus some. The sample yields 2 million or so clones, roughly 95% seen once. The naive CD8 subset, CD45RO-negative cells positively selected for CCR7, excluded terminally differentiated effector memory CD45RA+ cells. The chain employs TRBV2 and TRBJ1-1; D remains ambiguous. This clonotype originated in a man between 18 and 29 years old in good health. Sequencing was performed on naive CD8+ T cells sorted from blood. This CDR3 is CASSELGSPEAFF. The CDR3, as DNA: TGTGCCAGCAGTGAATTGGGTTCTCCTGAAGCTTTCTTT.